The source of this T cell receptor (beta chain) is a study of blood T cell repertoires in COVID-19. Looking at the study overall: Acute and convalescent COVID-19 specimens originated in the United States, Italy and Spain. Sources were T cells, B-cell-depleted T cells, or PBMCs; the material itself was cDNA or gDNA.

V trimming: 6 bases; J trimming: 6 bases; junction bases outside the gene matches: 11. The CDR3 runs to 15 residues. The germline V gene has CDR1 SGDLS and CDR2 YYNGEE. Original analysis: Nucleated cell number was recorded as an estimate derived from reference gene primer amplification. Clones were read by immunoSEQ multiplex PCR, and TCRdb kept only the in-frame ones, dropping some. The DNA was the basis for D and trimming; V, J and clone size are from that table. The sample yields about 140,000 clones, roughly 80% seen once. This TCR derives from a woman at least 80 years old with acute or convalescent COVID-19. Sequencing was performed on peripheral blood. The chain combines TRBV9 with TRBJ1-4, with 7 bases identical to TRBD1. The CDR3 is CASNTGTVDYEKLFF. The CDR3 nucleotides read TGTGCCAGCAACACGGGGACAGTGGACTATGAAAAACTGTTTTTT.